The 17 T cell receptor beta chains in this list originate from one sample, sequenced in a study of blood T cell repertoires in COVID-19. Sequencing used immunoSEQ multiplex PCR; TCRdb keeps in-frame clones, though not all of them. This table has almost 400,000 clones, roughly 86% appearing once. Material: PBMCs or T cells enriched from blood (not recorded which). Receptor source: a woman in her thirties who had recovered from COVID-19.

This chain joins TRBV28 and TRBJ2-1; D perhaps matches TRBD1 (5 bases). V lost 5 bases to trimming and J lost 10 bases, with 12 bases between them. This CDR3 is built from 12 residues. Germline assignment: CDR1 MDHEN and CDR2 SYDVKM. In DNA, the CDR3 is TGTGCCAGCAGTAAGCCCGACAGCGAGCAGTTCTTC. The encoded protein is CASSKPDSEQFF.

In nucleotides, the CDR3 is TGTGCCAGCAGCCCCGTAACAATTGACTATGGCTACACCTTC. Its translation: CASSPVTIDYGYTF. This sequence joins TRBV7-2 and TRBJ1-2; D is uncertain. CDR3 length: 14 amino acids. The V gene's germline CDR1 is SGHTA and CDR2 FQGNSA. The V and J ends lost 5 bases and 3 bases respectively, with 13 bases between them. Based on the CDR3 plus reference TRBV7-2 and TRBJ1-2, the full variable domain is GAGVSQSPSNKVTEKGKDVELRCDPISGHTALYWYRQSLGQGLEFLIYFQGNSAPDKSGLPSDRFSAERTGGSVSTLTIQRTQQEDSAVYLCASSPVTIDYGYTFGSGTRLTVV.

The V call is TRBV9, the J call TRBJ2-2; 11 bases are a match to TRBD1. Losses at the gene ends were 2 bases for V and 5 bases for J; bases not matched to a gene: 2. The CDR3 has 15 amino acids. Germline-derived CDR1 and CDR2 are SGDLS and YYNGEE. This CDR3 is CASSVRDRGTGELFF. CDR3 nucleotide sequence: TGTGCCAGCAGCGTCCGGGACAGGGGGACCGGGGAGCTGTTTTTT. Together with reference TRBV9 and TRBJ2-2, the CDR3 gives the full variable domain: DSGVTQTPKHLITATGQRVTLRCSPRSGDLSVYWYQQSLDQGLQFLIQYYNGEERAKGNILERFSAQQFPDLHSELNLSSLELGDSALYFCASSVRDRGTGELFFGEGSRLTVL.

The rearrangement uses TRBV5-6 and TRBJ1-5, with a possible D match to TRBD1 (5 bases). V was trimmed by 0 bases and J by 9 bases, leaving 10 bases between them. The CDR3 covers 13 residues. Germline V gene lookup returns CDR1 SGHDT and CDR2 YYEEEE. CDR3 protein: CASSLGGSRPQHF. The CDR3 DNA reads as TGTGCCAGCAGCTTGGGGGGCAGCAGGCCCCAGCATTTT. Full variable domain (remainder filled in from reference TRBV5-6 and TRBJ1-5): DAGVTQSPTHLIKTRGQQVTLRCSPKSGHDTVSWYQQALGQGPQFIFQYYEEEERQRGNFPDRFSGHQFPNYSSELNVNALLLGDSALYLCASSLGGSRPQHFGDGTRLSIL.

V and J are TRBV19 and TRBJ1-1, with 7 bases matching TRBD1. Unmatched junction bases numbered 3, after V lost 2 bases and J lost 3 bases. The V gene's germline CDR1 is LNHDA and CDR2 SQIVND (reference sequence). This CDR3 comprises 14 residues. CDR3 amino acids: CASSIQGVHTEAFF. CDR3 nucleotide sequence: TGTGCCAGTAGTATACAGGGGGTCCACACTGAAGCTTTCTTT.

The rearrangement uses TRBV5-5 and TRBJ1-1, with a possible D match to TRBD1 (6 bases). The CDR3 runs 15 residues. V was clipped by 0 bases and J by 7 bases, with 16 bases between them. Germline assignment: CDR1 SGHKS and CDR2 YYEKEE (reference sequence). CDR3 in DNA: TGTGCCAGCAGCTTGGAGGTGACAGGCAATTTTGAAGCTTTCTTT. Its protein is CASSLEVTGNFEAFF.

The rearrangement joins TRBV9 to TRBJ2-1, with TRBD2 matching 9 bases. The CDR3 sequence is 16 residues long. CDR1 SGDLS and CDR2 YYNGEE come from the germline V gene. Trimming cost V 4 bases and J 7 bases; bases outside gene matches: 12. CDR3 coding DNA: TGTGCCAGCAGCCGAGGGGTAGCGGGAGTGCGTAATGAGCAGTTCTTC. Protein: CASSRGVAGVRNEQFF.

The chain couples TRBV15 to TRBJ2-1; perhaps TRBD2 as D (5 bases). CDR1 is LNHNV, CDR2 YYDKDF, per germline (reference sequence). Trimming stripped 0 bases from V and 3 bases from J, with 15 bases between. This CDR3 is 17 amino acids long. CDR3 residues: CATSRDRRLAFYNEQFF. CDR3 DNA: TGTGCCACCAGCAGAGATAGGCGCCTAGCTTTCTACAATGAGCAGTTCTTC.

The chain is built from TRBV5-4 and TRBJ1-2, with TRBD1 as a possible D gene (5 bases). This CDR3 has 16 residues. In germline, CDR1 is SGHNT, CDR2 YYREEE (reference sequence). V gave up 0 bases and J gave up 2 bases, with 14 bases separating them. The CDR3 region has the DNA TGTGCCAGCAGCTTGGTAAGGTCAGGGCGGAACTATGGCTACACCTTC. Its protein product is CASSLVRSGRNYGYTF. Supplemented by reference TRBV5-4 and TRBJ1-2, the full variable domain reads ETGVTQSPTHLIKTRGQQVTLRCSSQSGHNTVSWYQQALGQGPQFIFQYYREEENGRGNFPPRFSGLQFPNYSSELNVNALELDDSALYLCASSLVRSGRNYGYTFGSGTRLTVV.

The CDR3 bases are TGTGCCAGCAGCCTCGGGCCGGGACAGGGGACTGAAGCTTTCTTT. Its protein is CASSLGPGQGTEAFF. The chain couples TRBV14 to TRBJ1-1, with 10 bases lining up with TRBD1. The germline V gene has CDR1 SGHDN and CDR2 FVKESK. The ends lost 4 bases at V and 5 bases at J; junction bases unmatched: 7. The CDR3 loop spans 15 amino acids.

The V call is TRBV4-3, the J call TRBJ1-6; weak D call: TRBD1 (5 bases). Deletions cut 0 bases from V and 9 bases from J, with 12 bases between. Germline assignment: CDR1 LGHNA and CDR2 YSLEER. The CDR3 runs to 15 residues. The CDR3 nucleotides are TGCGCCAGCAGCCAAGAGGGGGGAATGGGTTCACCCCTCCACTTT. This codes for CASSQEGGMGSPLHF.

The chain is built from TRBV25-1 and TRBJ1-2, with 7 bases matching TRBD1. CDR3 length: 15 amino acids. Germline values: CDR1 MGHDK, CDR2 SYGVNS. The V gene end was trimmed by 2 bases and the J gene end by 3 bases; junction bases not matched to a gene: 6. The DNA of the CDR3 is TGTGCCAGCAGTGAACTCGACAGGGTTGACTATGGCTACACCTTC. It encodes CASSELDRVDYGYTF.

The rearrangement links TRBV27 to TRBJ1-1; 7 bases match TRBD1. The CDR3 runs 16 residues. V lost 3 bases to trimming and J lost 6 bases; unmatched junction nucleotides: 13. Germline-derived CDR1 and CDR2 are MNHEY and SMNVEV (reference sequence). The CDR3 region has the DNA TGTGCCAGCAGTTTTACTTGGACAGGAGCTAAATCTGAAGCTTTCTTT. Its protein is CASSFTWTGAKSEAFF.

The chain couples TRBV2 to TRBJ1-5, with TRBD1 matching 9 bases. V was clipped by 4 bases and J by 3 bases; unmatched bases: 7. Per germline, CDR1 SNHLY and CDR2 FYNNEI. There are 16 residues in the CDR3. This CDR3 is CASSGTGTGYNQPQHF. The CDR3 DNA sequence: TGTGCCAGCAGTGGCACCGGGACAGGGTACAATCAGCCCCAGCATTTT.

CDR3 DNA: TGTGCCAGCAGCTTCATGGGGGGGTGGAACACTGAAGCTTTCTTT. As protein: CASSFMGGWNTEAFF. V gene TRBV5-6 combines with J gene TRBJ1-1, with D perhaps TRBD1 (5 bases). The CDR3 covers 15 residues. CDR1 and CDR2 (germline): SGHDT, YYEEEE. Trimming removed 2 bases from V and 1 base from J, with 12 bases in between. Full variable domain (outside the CDR3, taken from reference TRBV5-6 and TRBJ1-1): DAGVTQSPTHLIKTRGQQVTLRCSPKSGHDTVSWYQQALGQGPQFIFQYYEEEERQRGNFPDRFSGHQFPNYSSELNVNALLLGDSALYLCASSFMGGWNTEAFFGQGTRLTVV.

This clone has only one observation. The chain recombines TRBV4-3 with TRBJ1-3; possibly TRBD1 for D (5 bases). CDR1 and CDR2 (germline): LGHNA, YSLEER. The CDR3 has 17 residues. The V end lost 1 base, the J end lost 0 bases, and 13 bases lay between the germline ends. This chain's CDR3 is CASSQGPTGISGNTIYF. CDR3 nucleotide sequence: TGCGCCAGCAGCCAAGGCCCCACAGGAATCTCTGGAAACACCATATATTTT.

This rearrangement joins TRBV10-3 to TRBJ1-1, with 7 bases identical to TRBD1. Germline CDR1 reads ENHRY; CDR2 reads SYGVKD. V lost 6 bases and J lost 1; bases outside the gene matches: 8. The CDR3 extends over 15 amino acids. The CDR3 here is CAISTSTGRNTEAFF. DNA for the CDR3: TGTGCCATCAGCACTTCGACAGGGAGGAACACTGAAGCTTTCTTT.